A single sample gave rise to the 24 T cell receptor beta chains below, sequenced in a study of molecular identifiers for immune sequencing clone quantification. MiXCR, applied by TCRdb to the PCR reads, yields one record per CDR3 protein. The repertoire consists of around 300,000 distinct CDR3 sequences, with 24% occurring once and the leading ten covering about 0.7%. The sequenced material came from naive CD8+ T cells from blood, with Jurkat cell RNA spiked in. Indicated subset: FACS-sorted CD8+CD4-CCR7+CD45RA+ naive T cells. These receptors were collected from a human donor in good health. Some libraries in this study had Jurkat cell RNA spiked in.

In its sample, this clonotype was seen a few times. V and J are TRBV10-3 and TRBJ2-5, with 8 bases aligning to TRBD2. This CDR3 is built from 13 residues. V shed 7 bases and J 5 bases; nucleotides not matched to a gene: 6. Germline-derived CDR1 and CDR2 are ENHRY and SYGVKD. For the CDR3, the DNA is TGTGCCATCAAAGCGGGGGCAATTGAGACCCAGTACTTC. Residues: CAIKAGAIETQYF.

The rearrangement uses TRBV6-6 and TRBJ2-7; the D gene is possibly TRBD1 (6 bases). The CDR3 is made up of 12 amino acids. CDR1 and CDR2 from the germline V gene are MNHNY and SVGAGI (reference sequence). The V and J ends lost 6 bases and 3 bases respectively, with 9 bases between them. The CDR3 protein is CASRNRVYEQYF. CDR3 bases: TGTGCCAGCAGAAACAGGGTCTACGAGCAGTACTTC.

The gene calls are TRBV12-3 or TRBV12-4 and TRBJ2-7; 8 bases match TRBD2. The trim removed 4 bases at V and 9 bases at J, leaving 11 bases unmatched. This CDR3 has 14 residues. The CDR3, as DNA: TGTGCCAGCAGTTCCGCGGGAGGCCCTGGGGTGCAGTACTTC. It is translated as CASSSAGGPGVQYF.

The chain joins TRBV28 to TRBJ1-5; maybe TRBD1 (5 bases). The CDR3 contains 16 residues. V lost 5 bases and J lost 5, with 19 bases in between. Germline CDR1 and CDR2: MDHEN and SYDVKM. In nucleotides, the CDR3 is TGTGCCAGCAGTCAAATCCGGGACGGGGGATATCAGCCCCAGCATTTT. Its protein is CASSQIRDGGYQPQHF. Looking up the rest from reference TRBV28 and TRBJ1-5 gives the full variable domain: DVKVTQSSRYLVKRTGEKVFLECVQDMDHENMFWYRQDPGLGLRLIYFSYDVKMKEKGDIPEGYSVSREKKERFSLILESASTNQTSMYLCASSQIRDGGYQPQHFGDGTRLSIL.

Note on this clonotype: A read error may be the cause here, since a much bigger clone is one base away. This chain uses TRBV29-1 with TRBJ2-2; TRBD1 is a possible D gene (6 bases). CDR3 size: 13 residues. CDR1 is SQVTM and CDR2 is ANQGSEA in the germline V gene. The DNA of the CDR3 is TGCAGCGCCCGCCGGGACAACACCGGGGAGCTGTCTTTT. This sequence encodes CSARRDNTGELSF.

V gene TRBV20-1 combines with J gene TRBJ2-2, with 12 bases matching TRBD2. The germline CDR1 and CDR2 sequences are DFQATT and SNEGSKA (reference sequence). After removal of 0 bases from V and 5 bases from J, the junction contained 7 bases not matched to a gene. This CDR3 is built from 17 residues. The CDR3 spells CSARDWSSGRVTGELFF. The CDR3 region has the DNA TGCAGTGCTAGAGATTGGTCTAGCGGGAGGGTAACCGGGGAGCTGTTTTTT.

Details on this clonotype: A much larger clonotype is one base distant, so this may be a read error. This chain uses TRBV7-9 with TRBJ1-1; D not resolved. V lost 7 bases to trimming and J lost 6 bases, with 9 bases between them. The CDR3 runs 11 residues. Germline-derived CDR1 and CDR2 are SEHNR and FQNEAQ (reference sequence). The CDR3 sequence: CASKAGAEAFF. Here the CDR3 DNA reads TGTGCCAGCAAGGCGGGAGCTGAAGCTTTCTTT. The variable domain in full, with the rest retrieved from reference TRBV7-9 and TRBJ1-1, is DTGVSQNPRHKITKRGQNVTFRCDPISEHNRLYWYRQTLGQGPEFLTYFQNEAQLEKSRLLSDRFSAERPKGSFSTLEIQRTEQGDSAMYLCASKAGAEAFFGQGTRLTVV.

The gene calls are TRBV14 and TRBJ2-7, with D unresolved. Germline V gives CDR1 SGHDN, CDR2 FVKESK. The CDR3 sequence is 12 residues long. The V gene lost 5 bases and the J gene lost 5 bases, with 10 bases spanning the gap. The CDR3 DNA reads as TGTGCCAGCAGCAGAGTTTACAACGAGCAGTACTTC. Protein sequence: CASSRVYNEQYF.

Concerning this clonotype itself: The junction does not match germline at one end; this may be a read error. The genes are TRBV7-2 and TRBJ2-3; D unclear. The CDR3 runs 16 residues. CDR1 and CDR2 from the germline V gene are SGHTA and FQGNSA. Written as DNA, the CDR3 is TGTGCCAGCGGCTTAGCCTTCCGAGCGTCACCAGATACGCAGTATTTT. Its translation: CASGLAFRASPDTQYF.

The V and J genes are TRBV4-1 and TRBJ1-5; D possibly corresponds to TRBD1 (6 bases). This CDR3 has 16 amino acids. V was cut by 1 base and J by 1 base, with 11 bases left in between. Looked up from germline, CDR1 is MGHRA and CDR2 is YSYEKL. In DNA, the CDR3 is TGCGCCAGCAGCCAAGTCCCGGACAGAAGCAATCAGCCCCAGCATTTT. Translation: CASSQVPDRSNQPQHF.

The chain has TRBV9 and TRBJ2-5; TRBD1 might be the D (6 bases). CDR1 is SGDLS and CDR2 is YYNGEE in the germline V gene. The CDR3 runs 15 residues. V was shortened by 4 bases and J by 1 base, with 14 bases between the two germline ends. The CDR3 protein is CASSLGHLLQETQYF. The CDR3 DNA follows: TGTGCCAGCAGCCTGGGACACCTCCTCCAAGAGACCCAGTACTTC.

This clonotype was observed at least ten times. V and J are TRBV5-4 and TRBJ2-2, with 7 bases fitting TRBD1. The length of the CDR3 is 15 residues. Germline V lookup: CDR1 SGHNT, CDR2 YYREEE (reference sequence). The trim removed 3 bases at V and 6 bases at J, leaving 8 bases unmatched. In DNA, the CDR3 is TGTGCCAGCAGCTATGGACAGGTGTCGGCCGGGGAGCTGTTTTTT. Translated, it gives CASSYGQVSAGELFF.

This chain links TRBV12-3 or TRBV12-4 with TRBJ2-1, with 10 nucleotides matching TRBD1. J lost 10 bases, V lost 5 bases, and 11 bases had no gene match. CDR3 length equals 15 residues. The CDR3 bases are TGTGCCAGCAGTCCTCCGGGACAGGGGTCCGGAGAGCAGTTCTTC. Translating gives CASSPPGQGSGEQFF.

This clonotype was detected many times. Its ends do not fully match the called genes, so a read error is possible. The chain employs TRBV12-3 or TRBV12-4 and TRBJ2-3; either TRBD1 or TRBD2 may supply D (5 bases each). The CDR3 is made up of 13 amino acids. CDR3 DNA sequence: TGTGCCAGCCGAGTGGGACGAACAGATACGCAGTGTTTT. It is translated as CASRVGRTDTQCF.

This clonotype was observed at least ten times. This chain links TRBV20-1 with TRBJ1-1; no clear D. Looked up from germline, CDR1 is DFQATT and CDR2 is SNEGSKA (reference sequence). V lost 5 bases and J lost 6, with 10 bases in between. This CDR3 contains 11 residues. For the CDR3, the DNA is TGCAGTGCTCTGGCCGGCGCTGAAGCTTTCTTT. This translates into CSALAGAEAFF.

This clonotype was picked up many times. This chain connects TRBV14 to TRBJ1-2, with D possibly matching TRBD1 (6 bases). Germline V CDR1 and CDR2: SGHDN, FVKESK. This CDR3 region has 13 residues. Trimming pared 4 bases from V and 2 bases from J, leaving 8 bases between. CDR3 nucleotide sequence: TGTGCCAGCAGCCCCGACAGGAACTATGGCTACACCTTC. Protein sequence: CASSPDRNYGYTF.

This clonotype was seen a handful of times. The chain recombines TRBV27 with TRBJ2-1, with 11 bases identical to TRBD2. The CDR3 consists of 14 residues. CDR1 MNHEY and CDR2 SMNVEV come from the germline V gene (reference sequence). The V gene end was trimmed by 2 bases and the J gene end by 15 bases; junction bases not matched to a gene: 9. Here the CDR3 reads CASSLEPLAGGLFF. In DNA, the CDR3 is TGTGCCAGCAGTTTAGAACCCCTAGCGGGAGGACTGTTCTTC.

This clonotype came up a few times. The chain has TRBV7-9 and TRBJ1-1; D is possibly TRBD1 (6 bases). V was cut by 9 bases and J by 4 bases, with 12 bases left in between. CDR1 and CDR2 (germline): SEHNR, FQNEAQ (reference sequence). The CDR3 consists of 12 residues. The CDR3 DNA reads as TGTGCCAGTCACAGGGATGGCACTGAAGCTTTCTTT. It encodes CASHRDGTEAFF.

The chain is built from TRBV12-3 or TRBV12-4 and TRBJ2-1; perhaps TRBD2 as D (5 bases). Deletions cut 5 bases from V and 6 bases from J, with 20 bases between. This CDR3 contains 16 residues. CDR3 DNA sequence: TGTGCCAGCAGTACCTACGGGTTTCGAGGGAGCAATGAGCAGTTCTTC. It specifies CASSTYGFRGSNEQFF.

This clonotype was recorded a few times. The V gene is TRBV2, the J gene TRBJ2-7, with 9 bases lining up with TRBD1. Germline V gene lookup returns CDR1 SNHLY and CDR2 FYNNEI. The J segment lost 5 bases and the V segment lost 2 bases, leaving 4 bases of the junction unmatched. The CDR3 spans 14 residues. CDR3 sequence (DNA): TGTGCCAGCAGTGAAAGGGACAGGGCCGACGAGCAGTACTTC. It encodes CASSERDRADEQYF.

This clonotype occurred many times. This chain joins TRBV12-3 or TRBV12-4 and TRBJ2-3; weak D call: TRBD1 (5 bases). V was pared by 6 bases and J by 3 bases, with 13 bases between. CDR3 length: 14 residues. The CDR3 is CASSLRRQTDTQYF. For the CDR3, the DNA is TGTGCCAGCAGCCTCCGAAGACAGACAGATACGCAGTATTTT.

In its sample, this clonotype was seen many times. The chain carries TRBV4-3 and TRBJ2-5; 12 bases line up with TRBD2. The J segment lost 4 bases and the V segment lost 3 bases, leaving 6 bases of the junction unmatched. The germline gives CDR1 LGHNA, CDR2 YSLEER. The CDR3 totals 16 residues. This CDR3 reads CASSQATSGGSETQYF. CDR3 DNA sequence: TGCGCCAGCAGCCAGGCTACTAGCGGGGGGTCAGAGACCCAGTACTTC.

Only a few counts were recorded for this clonotype. The chain joins TRBV4-1 to TRBJ2-3; D unclear. The length of the CDR3 is 15 residues. Germline CDR1 and CDR2: MGHRA and YSYEKL. V was pared by 5 bases and J by 2 bases, with 14 bases between. This chain's CDR3 is CASSSGSFDTDTQYF. CDR3 DNA: TGCGCCAGCAGCTCCGGCTCCTTTGACACAGATACGCAGTATTTT.

As concerns this clonotype: This sequence may be a read error, since a much larger clone differs from it by one base. This rearrangement joins TRBV28 to TRBJ2-7; D is perhaps TRBD1 or TRBD2 (5 bases each). Germline loops: CDR1 MDHEN, CDR2 SYDVKM. The CDR3 is 15 amino acids. V lost 8 bases to trimming and J lost 3 bases, with 20 bases between them. Written as DNA, the CDR3 is TGTGCCAGCGACTGGGACGGCGTAGGGAACTACGAGCAGTACTTC. Encoded protein: CASDWDGVGNYEQYF.